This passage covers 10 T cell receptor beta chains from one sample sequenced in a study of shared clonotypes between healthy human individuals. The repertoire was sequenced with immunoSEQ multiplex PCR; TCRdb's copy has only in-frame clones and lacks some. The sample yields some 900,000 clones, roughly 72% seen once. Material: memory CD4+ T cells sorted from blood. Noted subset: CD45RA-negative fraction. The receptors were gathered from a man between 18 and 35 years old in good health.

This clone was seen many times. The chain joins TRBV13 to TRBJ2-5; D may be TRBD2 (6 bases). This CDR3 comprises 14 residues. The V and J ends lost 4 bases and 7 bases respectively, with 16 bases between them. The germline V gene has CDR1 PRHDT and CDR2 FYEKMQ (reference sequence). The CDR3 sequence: CASSSPSVTGTQYF. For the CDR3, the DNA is TGTGCCAGCAGCTCCCCTAGCGTCACGGGGACCCAGTACTTC. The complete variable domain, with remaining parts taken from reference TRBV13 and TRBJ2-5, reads AAGVIQSPRHLIKEKRETATLKCYPIPRHDTVYWYQQGPGQDPQFLISFYEKMQSDKGSIPDRFSAQQFSDYHSELNMSSLELGDSALYFCASSSPSVTGTQYFGPGTRLLVL.

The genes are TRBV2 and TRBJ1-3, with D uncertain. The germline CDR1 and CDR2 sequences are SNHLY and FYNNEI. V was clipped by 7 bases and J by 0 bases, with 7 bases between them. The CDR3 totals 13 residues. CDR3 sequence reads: CASIGHSGNTIYF. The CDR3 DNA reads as TGTGCCAGCATCGGGCACTCTGGAAACACCATATATTTT. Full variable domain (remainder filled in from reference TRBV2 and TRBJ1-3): EPEVTQTPSHQVTQMGQEVILRCVPISNHLYFYWYRQILGQKVEFLVSFYNNEISEKSEIFDDQFSVERPDGSNFTLKIRSTKLEDSAMYFCASIGHSGNTIYFGEGSWLTVV.

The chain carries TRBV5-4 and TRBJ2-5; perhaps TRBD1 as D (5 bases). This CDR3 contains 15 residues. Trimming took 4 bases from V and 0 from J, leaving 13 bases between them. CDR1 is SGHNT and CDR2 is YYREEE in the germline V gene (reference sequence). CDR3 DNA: TGTGCCAGCAGCCCGTTGGACAAGTACCAAGAGACCCAGTACTTC. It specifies CASSPLDKYQETQYF.

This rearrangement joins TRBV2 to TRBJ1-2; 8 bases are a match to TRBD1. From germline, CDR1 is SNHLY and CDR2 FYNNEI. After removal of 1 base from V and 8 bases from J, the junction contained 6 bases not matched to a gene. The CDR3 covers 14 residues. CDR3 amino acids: CASSEEGTGPGYTF. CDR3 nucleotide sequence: TGTGCCAGCAGTGAAGAGGGGACAGGTCCGGGCTACACCTTC. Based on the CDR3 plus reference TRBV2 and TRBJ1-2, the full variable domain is EPEVTQTPSHQVTQMGQEVILRCVPISNHLYFYWYRQILGQKVEFLVSFYNNEISEKSEIFDDQFSVERPDGSNFTLKIRSTKLEDSAMYFCASSEEGTGPGYTFGSGTRLTVV.

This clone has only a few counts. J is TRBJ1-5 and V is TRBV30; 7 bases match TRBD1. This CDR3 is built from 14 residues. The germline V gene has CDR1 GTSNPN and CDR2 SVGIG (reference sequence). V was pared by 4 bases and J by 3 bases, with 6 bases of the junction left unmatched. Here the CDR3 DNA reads TGTGCCTGGACCACACAGGGGCCCAATCAGCCCCAGCATTTT. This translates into CAWTTQGPNQPQHF.

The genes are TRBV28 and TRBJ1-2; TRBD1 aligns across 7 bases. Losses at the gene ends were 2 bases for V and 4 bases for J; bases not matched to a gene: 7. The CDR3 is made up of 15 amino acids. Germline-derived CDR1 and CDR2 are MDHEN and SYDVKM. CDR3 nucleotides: TGTGCCAGCAGTTTAAGATCGACAGGGTCCTATGGCTACACCTTC. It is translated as CASSLRSTGSYGYTF.

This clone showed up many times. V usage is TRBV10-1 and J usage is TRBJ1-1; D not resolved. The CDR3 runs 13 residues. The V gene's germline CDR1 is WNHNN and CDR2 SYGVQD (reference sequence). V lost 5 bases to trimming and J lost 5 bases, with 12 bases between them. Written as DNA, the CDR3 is TGCGCCAGCAGTTTCCACGGGATAACTGAAGCTTTCTTT. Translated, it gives CASSFHGITEAFF.

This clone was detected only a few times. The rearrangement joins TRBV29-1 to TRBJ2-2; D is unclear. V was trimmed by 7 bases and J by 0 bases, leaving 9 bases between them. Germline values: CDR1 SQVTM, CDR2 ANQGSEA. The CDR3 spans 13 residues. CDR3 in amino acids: CSGAETNTGELFF. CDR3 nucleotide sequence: TGCAGCGGGGCGGAAACGAACACCGGGGAGCTGTTTTTT.

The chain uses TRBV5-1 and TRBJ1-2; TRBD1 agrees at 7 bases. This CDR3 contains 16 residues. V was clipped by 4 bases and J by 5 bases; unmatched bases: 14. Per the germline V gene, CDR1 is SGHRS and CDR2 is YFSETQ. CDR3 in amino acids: CASSVGTVRLRYGYTF. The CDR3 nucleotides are TGCGCCAGCAGCGTGGGGACAGTACGTTTGAGATATGGCTACACCTTC.

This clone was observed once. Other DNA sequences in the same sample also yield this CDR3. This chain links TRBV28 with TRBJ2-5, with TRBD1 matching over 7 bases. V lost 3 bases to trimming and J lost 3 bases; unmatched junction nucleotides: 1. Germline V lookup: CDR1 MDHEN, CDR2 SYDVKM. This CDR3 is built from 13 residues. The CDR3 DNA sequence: TGTGCCAGCAGTTTGACAGGGAAAGAGACCCAGTACTTC. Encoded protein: CASSLTGKETQYF.